This TCR beta chain is drawn from a study of CD8 T cells in ankylosing spondylitis (TCRdb year 2017). Regarding the study in general: The study profiled T cell receptor beta repertoires in healthy donors and ankylosing spondylitis patients to find disease-linked TCR variants. The full study cohort comprised 25 ankylosing spondylitis patients and 85 to 120 healthy donors. Peripheral blood was sampled, and synovial fluid was also collected from ankylosing spondylitis patients. Study-wide conclusions, independent of this receptor: Some motif variants had previously been reported in the synovial fluid and blood of reactive arthritis patients, which suggests shared mechanisms of disease initiation. The disease-linked clones had a CD8+ phenotype and were found at relatively low frequencies in peripheral blood. According to the report, matched synovial fluid samples from ankylosing spondylitis patients were significantly enriched for the disease-linked clones. Blood from ankylosing spondylitis patients appeared to be characterized by a TCR beta motif composed of several highly homologous amino acid variants.

Sequenced on an Illumina HiSeq 2500. Quantitative 5'-RACE with molecular barcodes was the method used to prepare the TCR beta libraries. As for the original processing: A new computational method, built on a probabilistic model of VDJ rearrangement, was used to identify disease-linked TCR variants. The raw public data were reprocessed by TCRdb itself: fastp quality trimming at Q25, MiXCR clonotype calling, in-frame beta chains only. Identical CDR3 protein sequences are pooled into one entry, listed with their most common genes and DNA. TCRdb's processing, not the authors', yielded these V and J calls. The sample profile shows around 490,000 distinct CDR3 sequences; roughly 5% of them were found once. The ten top clones hold around 3.4% of the sample. Concerning this clonotype itself: Its specific antigen is unknown. No base quality values were provided; no much bigger clone lies one nucleotide off.

The sequence was collected from a male donor with ankylosing spondylitis. Sequenced: blood, either unsorted or a sorted T cell fraction (not recorded which).

CDR3 sequence: CAISESEDRFTF. The nucleotide sequence is TGTGCCATCAGTGAGTCAGAGGACAGGTTCACCTTC. The chain is made from TRBV10-3 and TRBJ1-2; 7 nucleotides in the junction match TRBD1. The CDR3 holds 12 amino acids from the cysteine to the phenylalanine. CDR3 DNA only is kept here, 36 bases in frame from base 1. Reading the germline V gene gives CDR1 ENHRY and CDR2 SYGVKD. Trimming accounts for 0 bases at V and 13 bases at J, while the number of junction bases matched to no gene is 5.